This TCR beta chain stems from a study of blood T cell repertoires in COVID-19. Turning to the study itself: T cells, B-cell-depleted T cells, or PBMCs supplied cDNA or gDNA.

On this clone: Other DNA sequences of this sample code for an identical CDR3.

Trimming pared 4 bases from V and 1 base from J, leaving 8 bases between. This CDR3 is built from 14 residues. Germline CDR1 reads SGHRS; CDR2 reads YFSETQ. Per the original data handling: For nucleated cells, counts were estimated from reference gene primer amplification. Repertoires were generated with immunoSEQ multiplex PCR, while TCRdb's copy carries only in-frame clones and drops some. From that table come the V and J calls and clone size; the DNA was used to work out D and trimming. The sample contains about 200,000 clones, approximately 94% of which appear only once. The TCR comes from a man aged 25 to 40 with COVID-19, enrolled during active disease. This chain uses TRBV5-1 with TRBJ2-2; D uncertain. The sample was peripheral blood. CDR3 in amino acids: CASSLDGNTGELFF. Here the CDR3 DNA reads TGCGCCAGCAGCCTGGACGGGAACACCGGGGAGCTGTTTTTT. The whole variable domain, remainder taken from reference TRBV5-1 and TRBJ2-2, is KAGVTQTPRYLIKTRGQQVTLSCSPISGHRSVSWYQQTPGQGLQFLFEYFSETQRNKGNFPGRFSGRQFSNSRSEMNVSTLELGDSALYLCASSLDGNTGELFFGEGSRLTVL.